The 23 T cell receptor beta chains below come from one sample, sequenced in a study of molecular identifiers for immune sequencing clone quantification. Via MiXCR, TCRdb re-called the PCR reads, giving one row per CDR3 protein. The sample has some 70,000 distinct CDR3 sequences; around 18% are singletons. The sequencing input was naive CD8+ T cells from blood, with Jurkat cell RNA spiked in. Subset: FACS-sorted CD8+CD4-CCR7+CD45RA+ naive T cells. The receptors were sampled from a human donor in good health. Some libraries in this study had Jurkat cell RNA spiked in.

The chain employs TRBV12-3 or TRBV12-4 and TRBJ2-7, with D maybe TRBD1 (5 bases). The CDR3 contains 13 residues. Trimming left V 6 bases short and J 6 bases short, with 15 bases between. Here the CDR3 reads CASRSWAGSEQYF. The CDR3 DNA sequence: TGTGCCAGCAGATCCTGGGCAGGGTCCGAGCAGTACTTC.

This clonotype was seen ten or more times. The CDR3 sequence: CAWSAGPYNEQFF. CDR3 coding DNA: TGTGCCTGGAGCGCGGGCCCCTACAATGAGCAGTTCTTC. The chain couples TRBV30 to TRBJ2-1; D might be TRBD2 (5 bases). In germline, CDR1 is GTSNPN, CDR2 SVGIG (reference sequence). The CDR3 is 13 amino acids. V was trimmed by 3 bases and J by 2 bases, leaving 8 bases between them.

This clonotype was counted at least ten times. The rearrangement uses TRBV7-9 and TRBJ1-5; D call uncertain. Trimming cost V 5 bases and J 3 bases, with 8 bases left between them. Germline lookup yields CDR1 SEHNR and CDR2 FQNEAQ (reference sequence). The CDR3 runs to 13 residues. CDR3 coding DNA: TGTGCCAGCAGCCCCACCACCAATCAGCCCCAGCATTTT. As protein: CASSPTTNQPQHF.

By sample share, this clonotype is large. The CDR3 coding sequence is TGCAGCGTTGCCCAATCTGGGGCCAACGTCCTGACTTTC. Amino acid sequence: CSVAQSGANVLTF. The J gene is TRBJ2-6, the V gene TRBV29-1; the D is unclear. The CDR3 is made up of 13 amino acids. The germline CDR1 and CDR2 sequences are SQVTM and ANQGSEA. V shed 4 bases and J shed 1 base, with 5 bases lying between them.

This clonotype was seen many times. The chain is built from TRBV27 and TRBJ2-1; TRBD1 matches at 7 bases. Germline CDR1 and CDR2: MNHEY and SMNVEV (reference sequence). This CDR3 has 13 amino acids. Germline trimming cut 5 bases from V and 6 bases from J; bases unmatched to any gene: 4. The CDR3 DNA reads as TGTGCCAGCAGTACTACAGGGGTCAATGAGCAGTTCTTC. This gives the protein CASSTTGVNEQFF.

This clonotype was recorded at least ten times. The gene calls are TRBV20-1 and TRBJ2-2; D is ambiguous. The V and J ends lost 3 bases and 4 bases respectively, with 18 bases between them. The germline CDR1 and CDR2 sequences are DFQATT and SNEGSKA (reference sequence). This CDR3 comprises 16 residues. The DNA for the CDR3 is TGCAGTGCTAGGGATCATACACGGCTGGGCACCGGGGAGCTGTTTTTT. The encoded protein is CSARDHTRLGTGELFF.

This clonotype is labeled as medium-sized. The chain couples TRBV20-1 to TRBJ2-7; D gene ambiguous. The length of the CDR3 is 14 residues. The V end lost 5 bases, the J end lost 0 bases, and 14 bases lay between the germline ends. Germline V gene lookup returns CDR1 DFQATT and CDR2 SNEGSKA (reference sequence). CDR3 in amino acids: CSAGSETLSYEQYF. Written as DNA, the CDR3 is TGCAGTGCTGGTTCCGAGACCCTCTCCTACGAGCAGTACTTC.

This clonotype was recorded many times. The V and J genes are TRBV19 and TRBJ2-7; D is unclear. Deletions cut 6 bases from V and 0 bases from J, with 9 bases between. The CDR3 contains 13 residues. Germline CDR1 reads LNHDA; CDR2 reads SQIVND (reference sequence). CDR3 DNA: TGTGCCAGTAGCCAATTCCCCTCCTACGAGCAGTACTTC. This encodes CASSQFPSYEQYF.

The CDR3: CASEGLAGGSYEQYF. CDR3 coding DNA: TGTGCCAGCGAAGGGCTAGCGGGAGGGTCCTACGAGCAGTACTTC. This chain joins TRBV2 and TRBJ2-7; 12 positions agree with TRBD2. This CDR3 is built from 15 residues. Germline assignment: CDR1 SNHLY and CDR2 FYNNEI. The V segment lost 8 bases and the J segment 1 base; nucleotides outside the gene matches: 6.

Of note for this clonotype: Possible read error: a much larger clone is one base away. The final CDR3 position lacks the conserved phenylalanine or tryptophan, pointing to a likely read error. This rearrangement joins TRBV12-3 or TRBV12-4 to TRBJ2-3, with 11 nucleotides matching TRBD2. The junction had 4 bases not matched to a gene; V was cut back by 6 bases and J by 2 bases. CDR3 size: 15 residues. The CDR3 sequence: CASRGTSGYTDTQYY. DNA of the CDR3: TGTGCCAGCAGGGGGACTAGCGGTTACACAGATACGCAGTATTAT.

The V and J genes are TRBV7-9 and TRBJ1-2; tentatively, D is TRBD1 (5 bases). Looked up from germline, CDR1 is SEHNR and CDR2 is FQNEAQ (reference sequence). There are 14 residues in the CDR3. Trimming took 5 bases from V and 6 from J, leaving 16 bases between them. The CDR3 DNA reads as TGTGCCAGCAGCGCTAGGCAGAAGGGGCATGGCTACACCTTC. Amino acid sequence: CASSARQKGHGYTF.

About this clonotype itself: Being one base from a much bigger clone, this may be a read error. The chain links TRBV29-1 to TRBJ2-1; TRBD2 aligns across 7 bases. Germline-derived CDR1 and CDR2 are SQVTM and ANQGSEA. CDR3 length equals 14 residues. The CDR3 region has the DNA TGCAGCGTTGTGGACGGGGGGTCCTACAATGAGCAGCTCTTC. Its translation is CSVVDGGSYNEQLF.

With respect to this clonotype: A single base separates this from a much larger clone, so it may be a read error. Likely a read error: the CDR3 ends without its conserved phenylalanine or tryptophan. The gene calls are TRBV9 and TRBJ2-2; weak D call: TRBD2 (5 bases). The CDR3 has 14 residues. With 4 bases removed from V and 7 bases from J, the gap between germline ends came to 14 bases. The germline gives CDR1 SGDLS, CDR2 YYNGEE. The CDR3 loop is CASSPPRGHGELFS. DNA for the CDR3: TGTGCCAGCAGCCCACCCCGAGGGCACGGGGAGCTGTTTTCT.

Remarks on this clonotype: A junction end diverges from the germline sequence, so it may reflect a read error. This sequence joins TRBV3-1 and TRBJ2-1, with 10 bases lining up with TRBD2. The germline gives CDR1 LGHDT, CDR2 YNNKEL (reference sequence). This CDR3 contains 17 residues. CDR3 DNA: TGTGCCAGCAGCCAAGTCGCGGCTAGCGGGAGTGGAAATGTGCAGTTCTTC. Encoded protein: CASSQVAASGSGNVQFF.

The J gene is TRBJ2-7, the V gene TRBV27, with 9 bases fitting TRBD2. The CDR3 covers 14 residues. V was clipped by 6 bases and J by 4 bases; unmatched bases: 7. Germline-derived CDR1 and CDR2 are MNHEY and SMNVEV (reference sequence). CDR3 protein: CASSPSSGIYEQYF. CDR3 DNA: TGTGCCAGCAGCCCCTCTAGCGGGATATACGAGCAGTACTTC.

As regards this clonotype: A read error may explain this, as a much larger clone is one base away. The chain joins TRBV27 to TRBJ1-5, with unresolved D. Looked up from germline, CDR1 is MNHEY and CDR2 is SMNVEV (reference sequence). CDR3 size: 14 residues. CDR3 in DNA: TGTGCCGGCAGTTTAATGGGTAGCAATCAGCCCCAGCATTTT. It encodes CAGSLMGSNQPQHF.

Concerning this clonotype itself: At one end, the junction sequence differs from germline, possibly due to a read error. The V gene is TRBV29-1, the J gene TRBJ2-1; possible D gene TRBD2, 5 bases. Germline V gives CDR1 SQVTM, CDR2 ANQGSEA. This CDR3 spans 15 amino acids. Here the CDR3 reads CSVEDEQSSYNEQIF. Here the CDR3 DNA reads TGTAGCGTTGAAGACGAACAGAGCTCCTACAATGAGCAGATCTTC.

A note on this clonotype: Just one base apart from a much larger clone, this may be a read error. Written as DNA, the CDR3 is TGTGCCAGCGTAGGAGAGACCCAGTACTTC. Protein sequence: CASVGETQYF. The chain employs TRBV6-2 or TRBV6-3 and TRBJ2-5; D uncertain. Trimming left V 8 bases short and J 4 bases short, with 5 bases between. Per the germline V gene, CDR1 is MNHEY and CDR2 is SVGEGT. The CDR3 runs to 10 residues.

This clonotype occurred many times. V and J are TRBV13 and TRBJ1-1, with D unclear. The CDR3 runs 15 residues. Germline V gene lookup returns CDR1 PRHDT and CDR2 FYEKMQ (reference sequence). The V end was cut by 3 bases, the J end by 0 bases, with 11 bases between. The DNA of the CDR3 is TGTGCCAGCAGCTTCCGACCGCTACTGAACACTGAAGCTTTCTTT. Protein: CASSFRPLLNTEAFF.

There are many counts of this clonotype. The chain is built from TRBV7-9 and TRBJ2-1; TRBD2 matches 7 bases. V was pared by 1 base and J by 7 bases, with 7 bases of the junction left unmatched. The CDR3 loop spans 15 amino acids. Germline V gene data show CDR1 as SEHNR and CDR2 as FQNEAQ (reference sequence). The CDR3 loop is CASSLVGGSLNEQFF. The CDR3 bases are TGTGCCAGCAGCTTAGTCGGCGGGAGTTTGAATGAGCAGTTCTTC.

This clonotype was detected ten times or more. The V call is TRBV30, the J call TRBJ1-6, with TRBD1 identical over 9 bases. Germline-derived CDR1 and CDR2 are GTSNPN and SVGIG (reference sequence). J was trimmed by 7 bases and V by 3 bases; bases with no gene match: 4. The CDR3 covers 14 residues. Here the CDR3 reads CAWSPGQGNSPLHF. The CDR3 nucleotides are TGTGCCTGGAGCCCGGGACAGGGAAATTCACCCCTCCACTTT.

About this clonotype itself: A much bigger clone sits one base away, suggesting this may be a read error. The CDR3 ends on some other residue instead of the conserved phenylalanine or tryptophan, so this is likely a read error. The rearrangement uses TRBV7-6 and TRBJ2-5, with 7 bases aligning to TRBD2. The ends lost 2 bases at V and 10 bases at J; junction bases unmatched: 7. The CDR3 totals 13 residues. Per the germline V gene, CDR1 is SGHVS and CDR2 is FNYEAQ. In DNA, the CDR3 is TGTGCCAGCAGCTTATATGGGGGGGAAGGCCAGTACCTC. It encodes CASSLYGGEGQYL.

This clonotype was detected many times. V and J are TRBV2 and TRBJ1-5; tentative D call: TRBD1 (6 bases). This CDR3 has 15 amino acids. CDR1 is SNHLY, CDR2 FYNNEI, per germline. V lost 2 bases, J lost 6 bases, and 14 bases lay in between. This CDR3 is CASSEFGGDGQPQHF. In DNA, the CDR3 is TGTGCCAGCAGTGAATTTGGGGGCGACGGTCAGCCCCAGCATTTT.